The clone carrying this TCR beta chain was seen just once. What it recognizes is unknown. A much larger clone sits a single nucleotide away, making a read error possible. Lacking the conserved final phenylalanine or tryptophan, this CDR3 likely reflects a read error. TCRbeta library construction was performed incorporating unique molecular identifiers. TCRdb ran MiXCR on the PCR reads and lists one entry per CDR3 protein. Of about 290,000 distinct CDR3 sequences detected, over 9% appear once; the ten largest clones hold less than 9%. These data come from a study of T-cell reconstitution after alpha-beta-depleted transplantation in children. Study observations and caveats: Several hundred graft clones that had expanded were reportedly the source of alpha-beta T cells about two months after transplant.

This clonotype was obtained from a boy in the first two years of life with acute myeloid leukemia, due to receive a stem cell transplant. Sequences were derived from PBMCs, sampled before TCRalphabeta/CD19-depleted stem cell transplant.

CDR3: CASSLSRLAFL. CDR3 nucleotides: TGTGCCAGCAGCTTATCGAGGTTAGCTTTCTTA. J is TRBJ1-1 and V is TRBV7-2; D gene unclear. Germline V CDR1 and CDR2: SGHTA, FQGNSA. The V gene lost 2 bases and the J gene lost 10 bases, with 8 bases spanning the gap. The CDR3 is 11 amino acids.